The rows below give T cell receptor beta chains drawn from one sample of a study of T cell responses to AZD1222 COVID-19 vaccine. Method: immunoSEQ multiplex PCR; TCRdb's copy keeps in-frame clones and lacks some. The data hold some 80,000 clones, with 88% observed a single time. This specimen consisted of peripheral blood, obtained on day 0 of MenACWY control vaccination. The receptors originated from an adult in good health. Both conserved end residues are part of each CDR3. The D gene is left open where the match is weak. Clone size is shown for a subset of rows, as once, few, many or a class of expanded clone.

size: .
J: TRBJ2-5
V: TRBV12-3/TRBV12-4
D: .
DNA: TGTGCCAGCAACCTCTCACCGGCGAAGACCCAGTACTTC
CDR3: CASNLSPAKTQYF

size: once
J: TRBJ2-7
V: TRBV6-6
D: .
DNA: TGTGCCAGCTCCGGACGCTTGTCCTACGAGCAGTACTTC
CDR3: CASSGRLSYEQYF

size: .
J: TRBJ1-2
V: TRBV5-1
D: TRBD1
DNA: TGCGCCAGCAGCCCGGGGACAGGGTATGGCTACACCTTC
CDR3: CASSPGTGYGYTF

size: .
J: TRBJ2-1
V: TRBV9
D: .
DNA: TGTGCCAGCAGCGTAGACCCTTGGGTTAGCTCCTACAATGAGCAGTTCTTC
CDR3: CASSVDPWVSSYNEQFF

size: .
J: TRBJ1-5
V: TRBV6-5
D: .
DNA: TGTGCCAGCAGGGATGGTCGCGGCAATCAGCCCCAGCATTTT
CDR3: CASRDGRGNQPQHF

size: once
J: TRBJ2-7
V: TRBV6-5
D: TRBD2
DNA: TGTGCCAGCAGTTCCTCCTCGGGGGGAAGCTCAAGCGAGCAGTACTTC
CDR3: CASSSSSGGSSSEQYF

size: .
J: TRBJ2-3
V: TRBV5-5
D: TRBD2
DNA: TGTGCCAGCAGCTTGACTAGCGGGGGCCTCAGGAGCACAGATACGCAGTATTTT
CDR3: CASSLTSGGLRSTDTQYF

size: .
J: TRBJ1-4
V: TRBV24-1
D: .
DNA: TGTGCCACCAGTGAGTTGTGGGGGGGCAATGAAAAACTGTTTTTT
CDR3: CATSELWGGNEKLFF

size: once
J: TRBJ1-5
V: TRBV24-1
D: .
DNA: TGTGCCACCAAGGGTCAGCCCCAGCATTTT
CDR3: CATKGQPQHF

size: .
J: TRBJ1-6
V: TRBV9
D: .
DNA: TGTGCCAGCAGCGCCCGAGACAGCAGCTCCTATAATTCACCCCTCCACTTT
CDR3: CASSARDSSSYNSPLHF

size: .
J: TRBJ2-7
V: TRBV28
D: .
DNA: TGTGCCAGCGAAGCACTCGGGGGAGACGACTACGAGCAGTACTTC
CDR3: CASEALGGDDYEQYF

size: .
J: TRBJ1-5
V: TRBV15
D: .
DNA: TGTGCCAGTGCGTGGGGCCGCAATCAGCCCCAGCATTTT
CDR3: CASAWGRNQPQHF

size: .
J: TRBJ1-1
V: TRBV18
D: .
DNA: TGTGCCAGCTCACCGAGGGAGAACACTGAAGCTTTCTTT
CDR3: CASSPRENTEAFF

size: .
J: TRBJ1-5
V: TRBV7-2
D: TRBD1
DNA: TGTGCCAGCAGCCTACGGACAGGGGACAATCAGCCCCAGCATTTT
CDR3: CASSLRTGDNQPQHF

size: .
J: TRBJ2-3
V: TRBV5-1
D: .
DNA: TGCGCCAGCAGCGGGACCCACACAGATACGCAGTATTTT
CDR3: CASSGTHTDTQYF

size: .
J: TRBJ2-5
V: TRBV7-9
D: TRBD2
DNA: TGTGCCAGCAGCCTGACTAGCGGGCCGAGTGTAGAGACCCAGTACTTC
CDR3: CASSLTSGPSVETQYF

size: .
J: TRBJ1-5
V: TRBV28
D: .
DNA: TGTGCCAGCACCGTGATTAATCAGCCCCAGCATTTT
CDR3: CASTVINQPQHF

size: .
J: TRBJ1-3
V: TRBV10-3
D: TRBD1
DNA: TGTGCCGCCCGGGCCCAGGGGGCGCTGGGAAACACCATATATTTT
CDR3: CAARAQGALGNTIYF

size: .
J: TRBJ2-5
V: TRBV18
D: .
DNA: TGTGCCAGCTCCGTAGTAGCGGACCAAGAGACCCAGTACTTC
CDR3: CASSVVADQETQYF

size: .
J: TRBJ1-2
V: TRBV6-1
D: .
DNA: TGTGCCAGCAGTGAAATGAATCTGGGTGGCTACACCTTC
CDR3: CASSEMNLGGYTF

size: .
J: TRBJ1-2
V: TRBV9
D: .
DNA: TGTGCCAGCAGCGTAGATGGGAAAGCGGGACCATATGGCTACACCTTC
CDR3: CASSVDGKAGPYGYTF

size: .
J: TRBJ1-2
V: TRBV6-5
D: TRBD1
DNA: TGTGCCAGCAGTTTGAGACTTGACAGGGGTGGCTACACCTTC
CDR3: CASSLRLDRGGYTF

size: once
J: TRBJ2-3
V: TRBV2
D: TRBD2
DNA: TGTGCCAGCAGTGAAGCTACTAGCGGAGATACGCAGTATTTT
CDR3: CASSEATSGDTQYF

size: .
J: TRBJ1-1
V: TRBV27
D: .
DNA: TGTGCCAGCAGTTTTGGGCCAGGGGAGGCGGACACTGAAGCTTTCTTT
CDR3: CASSFGPGEADTEAFF

size: once
J: TRBJ1-5
V: TRBV7-2
D: .
DNA: TGTGCCAGCAGCTTAGGAACCGAACGGGGCCAGGGATATCAGCCCCAGCATTTT
CDR3: CASSLGTERGQGYQPQHF

size: .
J: TRBJ1-4
V: TRBV11-3
D: .
DNA: TGTGCCAGCAGCTTAGGAAGGACAGCGGGTAATGAAAAACTGTTTTTT
CDR3: CASSLGRTAGNEKLFF

size: once
J: TRBJ1-3
V: TRBV7-2
D: TRBD1
DNA: TGTGCCAGCAGACAGGACAGGGACAAAGGGAACACCATATATTTT
CDR3: CASRQDRDKGNTIYF

size: .
J: TRBJ1-2
V: TRBV3-1/TRBV3-2
D: .
DNA: TGTGCCAGCAGTAAACAGGACTATGGCTACACCTTC
CDR3: CASSKQDYGYTF

size: .
J: TRBJ2-5
V: TRBV6-5
D: .
DNA: TGTGCCAGCACCCTCAACAGGGTAAAAGGAGAGACCCAGTACTTC
CDR3: CASTLNRVKGETQYF